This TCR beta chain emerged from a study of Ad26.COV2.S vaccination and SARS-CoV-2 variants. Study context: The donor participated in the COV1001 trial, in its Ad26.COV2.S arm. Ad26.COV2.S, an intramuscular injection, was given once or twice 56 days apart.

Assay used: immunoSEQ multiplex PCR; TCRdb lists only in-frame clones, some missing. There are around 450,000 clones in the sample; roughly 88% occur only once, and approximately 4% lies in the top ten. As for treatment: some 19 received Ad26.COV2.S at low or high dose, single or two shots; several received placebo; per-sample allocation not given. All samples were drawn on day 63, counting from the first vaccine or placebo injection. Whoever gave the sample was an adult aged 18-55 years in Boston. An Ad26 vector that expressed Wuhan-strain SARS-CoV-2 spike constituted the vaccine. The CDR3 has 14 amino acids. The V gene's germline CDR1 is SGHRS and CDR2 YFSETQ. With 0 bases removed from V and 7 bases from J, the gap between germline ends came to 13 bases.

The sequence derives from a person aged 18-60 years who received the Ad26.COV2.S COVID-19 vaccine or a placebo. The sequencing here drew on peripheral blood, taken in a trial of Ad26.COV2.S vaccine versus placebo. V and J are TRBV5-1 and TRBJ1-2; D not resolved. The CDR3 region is CASSLAVGSGGYTF. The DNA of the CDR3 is TGCGCCAGCAGCTTGGCGGTAGGGAGCGGTGGCTACACCTTC. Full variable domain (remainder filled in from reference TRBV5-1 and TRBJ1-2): KAGVTQTPRYLIKTRGQQVTLSCSPISGHRSVSWYQQTPGQGLQFLFEYFSETQRNKGNFPGRFSGRQFSNSRSEMNVSTLELGDSALYLCASSLAVGSGGYTFGSGTRLTVV.